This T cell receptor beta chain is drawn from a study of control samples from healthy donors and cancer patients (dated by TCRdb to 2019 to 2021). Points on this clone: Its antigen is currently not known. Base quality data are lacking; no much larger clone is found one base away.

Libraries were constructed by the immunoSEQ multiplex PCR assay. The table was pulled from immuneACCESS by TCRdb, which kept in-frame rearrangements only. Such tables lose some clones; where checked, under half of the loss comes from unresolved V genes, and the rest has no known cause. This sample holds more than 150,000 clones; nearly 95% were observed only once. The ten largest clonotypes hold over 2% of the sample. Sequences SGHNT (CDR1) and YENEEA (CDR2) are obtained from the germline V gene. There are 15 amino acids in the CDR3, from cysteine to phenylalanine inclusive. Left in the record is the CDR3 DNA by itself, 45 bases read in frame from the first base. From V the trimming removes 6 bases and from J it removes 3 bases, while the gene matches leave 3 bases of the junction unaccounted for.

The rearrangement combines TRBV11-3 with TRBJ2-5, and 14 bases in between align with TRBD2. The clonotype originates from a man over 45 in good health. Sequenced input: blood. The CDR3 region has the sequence CASSSGLAGEETQYF. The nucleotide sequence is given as TGTGCCAGCAGTTCGGGACTAGCGGGAGAAGAGACCCAGTACTTC.